Following are 17 T cell receptor beta chains from one sample sequenced in a study of follicular helper T cells after annual influenza vaccination. This sample's time point: 2014-2015 season, pre-vaccination. Assay used: immunoSEQ multiplex PCR; TCRdb lists only in-frame clones, some missing. The sample shows some 30,000 clones, approximately 78% of them seen only once. Sequences were derived from CXCR5+ CD38- circulating T follicular helper cells from blood, sampled on the day of influenza vaccination. Sample subset: circulating Tfh, non-naive CD4+CXCR5+PD-1+ (ICOS+CD38+ or ICOS-CD38-). All receptors derive from an adult who received the influenza vaccine.

By share, this clone counts as medium-sized (0.01 to 0.1%). The V gene is TRBV7-9, the J gene TRBJ2-1; 7 bases line up with TRBD2. The CDR3 is 15 amino acids. Germline loops: CDR1 SEHNR, CDR2 FQNEAQ (reference sequence). With 5 bases clipped from V and 12 bases from J, the junction kept 16 bases outside the gene matches. The CDR3 here is CASSLGGGDYPPQFF. CDR3 DNA: TGTGCCAGCAGCCTTGGGGGGGGAGACTACCCACCGCAGTTCTTC.

The rearrangement joins TRBV5-4 to TRBJ2-3; D not resolved. V lost 1 base and J lost 0, with 9 bases in between. CDR1 and CDR2 (germline): SGHNT, YYREEE (reference sequence). This CDR3 contains 15 residues. CDR3 amino acids: CASSLMRSSTDTQYF. The CDR3 DNA reads as TGTGCCAGCAGCTTGATGAGATCTAGCACAGATACGCAGTATTTT.

The chain recombines TRBV7-9 with TRBJ2-2; TRBD1 is a possible D gene (6 bases). Germline V lookup: CDR1 SEHNR, CDR2 FQNEAQ (reference sequence). V lost 1 base and J 0 bases, leaving 6 bases between the germline ends. The CDR3 is 15 residues long. CDR3 amino acids: CASSLGTANTGELFF. The CDR3 bases are TGTGCCAGCAGCTTAGGGACAGCGAACACCGGGGAGCTGTTTTTT.

Of note for this clone: The sample has other DNA sequences that encode this CDR3 too. The chain is built from TRBV27 and TRBJ1-5, with 7 nucleotides matching TRBD1. The V segment lost 5 bases and the J segment 6 bases; nucleotides outside the gene matches: 7. Germline V gene data show CDR1 as MNHEY and CDR2 as SMNVEV (reference sequence). This CDR3 is built from 14 residues. This chain's CDR3 is CASSRGGAGQPQHF. The CDR3 DNA reads TGTGCCAGCAGTAGAGGGGGCGCGGGTCAGCCCCAGCATTTT.

The chain combines TRBV11-1 with TRBJ2-5, with a possible D match to TRBD2 (6 bases). This CDR3 has 14 amino acids. In germline, CDR1 is SGHAT, CDR2 FQDESV (reference sequence). The germline V and J ends were trimmed by 3 bases and 5 bases, with 13 bases remaining between them. The CDR3 here is CASSFRGRSETQYF. The CDR3 DNA is TGTGCCAGCAGCTTCCGAGGGAGGTCTGAGACCCAGTACTTC.

The genes are TRBV30 and TRBJ1-2; TRBD1 might be the D (5 bases). The V gene's germline CDR1 is GTSNPN and CDR2 SVGIG (reference sequence). Trimming stripped 3 bases from V and 8 bases from J, with 16 bases between. The CDR3 runs to 13 residues. Here the CDR3 reads CAWRRSGIGGYTF. CDR3 nucleotide sequence: TGTGCCTGGAGGAGATCAGGGATCGGCGGCTACACCTTC.

The J gene is TRBJ2-7, the V gene TRBV11-2; a weak D match, TRBD1 (5 bases). Trimming removed 2 bases from V and 0 bases from J, with 8 bases in between. The CDR3 is made up of 14 amino acids. Germline V gene data show CDR1 as SGHAT and CDR2 as FQNNGV. CDR3 bases: TGTGCCAGCAGCTTACAGGGTCACTCCTACGAGCAGTACTTC. Residues: CASSLQGHSYEQYF. Full variable domain (outside the CDR3, taken from reference TRBV11-2 and TRBJ2-7): EAGVAQSPRYKIIEKRQSVAFWCNPISGHATLYWYQQILGQGPKLLIQFQNNGVVDDSQLPKDRFSAERLKGVDSTLKIQPAKLEDSAVYLCASSLQGHSYEQYFGPGTRLTVT.

The chain combines TRBV28 with TRBJ1-4; unclear D gene. The germline gives CDR1 MDHEN, CDR2 SYDVKM. This CDR3 is 14 amino acids long. Between the trimmed V and J ends, which lost 7 bases and 5 bases, there was a span of 14 bases. The CDR3 DNA reads as TGTGCCAGCAAACGGGGTGGAAGCAATGAAAAACTGTTTTTT. It is translated as CASKRGGSNEKLFF.

The chain combines TRBV5-8 with TRBJ1-1, with 8 bases identical to TRBD1. Germline V CDR1 and CDR2: SGHTS, YDEGEE. The CDR3 sequence is 16 residues long. J lost 5 bases, V lost 4 bases, and 13 bases had no gene match. The chain's CDR3 is CASSLRYGQGGTEAFF. CDR3 sequence (DNA): TGTGCCAGCAGCCTACGGTACGGACAGGGCGGGACTGAAGCTTTCTTT.

The chain joins TRBV11-1 to TRBJ2-5, with a tentative D call TRBD2 (6 bases). Matching the DNA end better, TRBJ2-7 makes the J call doubtful. CDR3 length equals 14 residues. Germline lookup yields CDR1 SGHAT and CDR2 FQDESV (reference sequence). CDR3 DNA sequence: TGTGCCAGCAGCTTATTGGAGGGAGTGGGCGAGCAGTACTTC. Translated, it gives CASSLLEGVGEQYF.

The V and J genes are TRBV10-3 and TRBJ2-3; 8 bases agree with TRBD2. V lost 0 bases, J lost 2 bases, and 4 bases stayed unmatched. The CDR3 loop spans 16 amino acids. Per germline, CDR1 ENHRY and CDR2 SYGVKD. The CDR3 is CAISESRAGATDTQYF. The CDR3 DNA follows: TGTGCCATCAGTGAGTCGAGAGCGGGAGCCACAGATACGCAGTATTTT.

The V gene is TRBV2, the J gene TRBJ2-3; TRBD1 is a possible D gene (5 bases). This CDR3 is 15 amino acids long. With 5 bases removed from V and 0 bases from J, the gap between germline ends came to 12 bases. Germline V gene data show CDR1 as SNHLY and CDR2 as FYNNEI. The CDR3 DNA is TGTGCCAGCAGTAGACAGAGACCTAGCACAGATACGCAGTATTTT. It yields the protein CASSRQRPSTDTQYF. Filled out from reference TRBV2 and TRBJ2-3, the complete variable domain reads EPEVTQTPSHQVTQMGQEVILRCVPISNHLYFYWYRQILGQKVEFLVSFYNNEISEKSEIFDDQFSVERPDGSNFTLKIRSTKLEDSAMYFCASSRQRPSTDTQYFGPGTRLTVL.

The rearrangement uses TRBV29-1 and TRBJ1-2; D uncertain. The CDR3 runs to 13 residues. Germline V gene sequence: CDR1 SQVTM, CDR2 ANQGSEA. The V end was cut by 1 base, the J end by 7 bases, with 13 bases between. The CDR3 DNA reads TGCAGCGTTGAAGGATTGAACCTAGCTGGCTACACCTTC. Protein product: CSVEGLNLAGYTF.

The V call is TRBV25-1, the J call TRBJ2-3; 11 positions match TRBD1. V lost 2 bases and J lost 2; bases outside the gene matches: 6. This CDR3 has 17 amino acids. In germline, CDR1 is MGHDK, CDR2 SYGVNS. The CDR3 bases are TGTGCCAGCAGTGAACCGGACAGGGGGCTATACACAGATACGCAGTATTTT. Amino acid sequence: CASSEPDRGLYTDTQYF.

This clone was picked up a small number of times. The V and J genes are TRBV2 and TRBJ1-4; 7 nucleotides match TRBD1. Germline lookup yields CDR1 SNHLY and CDR2 FYNNEI. This CDR3 region has 13 residues. V trimming: 5 bases; J trimming: 5 bases; junction bases outside the gene matches: 2. The DNA of the CDR3 is TGTGCCAGCAGTAGCAGGGGGAATGAAAAACTGTTTTTT. This codes for CASSSRGNEKLFF.

The chain's CDR3 is CASSLRQGIISYNEQFF. CDR3 coding DNA: TGTGCCAGCAGTCTTAGACAGGGGATTATCTCCTACAATGAGCAGTTCTTC. The rearrangement joins TRBV27 to TRBJ2-1, with 8 bases lining up with TRBD1. With 5 bases clipped from V and 0 bases from J, the junction kept 9 bases outside the gene matches. Germline V gives CDR1 MNHEY, CDR2 SMNVEV (reference sequence). The CDR3 consists of 17 residues.

The chain joins TRBV7-8 to TRBJ2-2, with D unresolved. The germline V gene has CDR1 SGHVS and CDR2 FQNEAQ. V was clipped by 0 bases and J by 1 base, with 6 bases between them. The CDR3 has 15 amino acids. CDR3 nucleotides: TGTGCCAGCAGCTTAGCCTACGGGAACACCGGGGAGCTGTTTTTT. This encodes CASSLAYGNTGELFF.